The rows below give T cell receptor beta chains drawn from one sample of a study of CD8 T cells in ankylosing spondylitis. TCRdb itself ran the 5' RACE reads through MiXCR, one entry per CDR3 protein. The sample includes 300,000 to 400,000 distinct CDR3 sequences, about 15% of them seen just once. The specimen was blood, either unsorted or a sorted T cell fraction (not recorded which). The source of these receptors is a male donor with ankylosing spondylitis or in good health (not recorded which). Both conserved end residues are part of each CDR3. The D gene is left open where the match is weak. Clone size is shown for a subset of rows, as once, few, many or a class of expanded clone.

v_gene	j_gene	d_gene	abundance	CDR3aa	CDR3nt
TRBV12-3/TRBV12-4	TRBJ2-1	.	.	CASSLGLSVGEQFF	TGTGCCAGCAGTTTAGGCTTAAGCGTCGGGGAGCAGTTCTTC
TRBV6-1	TRBJ1-2	TRBD1	few	CASSPSQGYGYTF	TGTGCCAGCAGTCCCTCACAGGGGTATGGCTACACCTTC
TRBV9	TRBJ2-3	TRBD1	once	CASSGDRGYTDTQYF	TGTGCCAGCAGCGGGGACAGGGGGTACACAGATACGCAGTATTTT
TRBV5-1	TRBJ2-7	.	few	CASSLQGTGSYEQYF	TGCGCCAGCAGCTTGCAGGGGACGGGCTCCTACGAGCAGTACTTC
TRBV7-2	TRBJ1-3	.	.	CASKYQSSGNTIYF	TGTGCCAGCAAATATCAGAGCTCTGGAAACACCATATATTTT
TRBV7-2	TRBJ1-2	.	few	CASSLAGLSDGYTF	TGTGCCAGCAGCCTAGCGGGACTCTCTGATGGCTACACCTTC
TRBV7-2	TRBJ1-5	.	.	CASSLGGRNNQPQHF	TGTGCCAGCAGCTTAGGTGGCAGAAACAATCAGCCCCAGCATTTT
TRBV12-3/TRBV12-4	TRBJ2-1	.	.	CASSLCRICEQFF	TGTGCCAGCAGTTTATGTAGGATCTGCGAGCAGTTCTTC
TRBV12-3/TRBV12-4	TRBJ2-2	.	many	CASSLKIAGELFF	TGTGCCAGCAGTTTAAAAATTGCCGGGGAGCTGTTTTTT
TRBV2	TRBJ2-1	.	.	CASRLGIYNEQFF	TGTGCCAGCAGATTAGGTATCTACAATGAGCAGTTCTTC
TRBV7-8	TRBJ2-4	.	many	CASSSYSSSNIQYF	TGTGCCAGCAGCTCCTACTCCTCGAGCAACATTCAGTACTTC
TRBV12-3/TRBV12-4	TRBJ1-1	.	few	CASSLEAYTEAFF	TGTGCCAGCAGTTTAGAAGCTTACACTGAAGCTTTCTTT
TRBV12-3/TRBV12-4	TRBJ2-1	TRBD2	.	CASRLAGGLDNEQFF	TGTGCCAGCAGATTAGCGGGGGGGCTCGACAATGAGCAGTTCTTC
TRBV27	TRBJ2-2	.	.	CASSFGTVNTGELFF	TGTGCCAGCAGTTTTGGGACTGTGAACACCGGGGAGCTGTTTTTT
TRBV12-3/TRBV12-4	TRBJ2-6	.	once	CASSPGRFSGANVLTF	TGTGCCAGCAGCCCGGGACGCTTCTCTGGGGCCAACGTCCTGACTTTC
TRBV10-1	TRBJ2-1	TRBD2	few	CASSGPGLAGYEQFF	TGCGCCAGCAGTGGCCCGGGACTAGCGGGATATGAGCAGTTCTTC
TRBV3-1	TRBJ2-1	TRBD2	.	CASSQESGSGSKQFF	TGTGCCAGCAGCCAAGAATCGGGCAGCGGGAGTAAGCAGTTCTTC
TRBV6-1	TRBJ2-5	.	few	CASSPPRSEQETQYF	TGTGCCAGCAGTCCCCCCAGGTCTGAGCAAGAGACCCAGTACTTC
TRBV3-1	TRBJ2-7	TRBD1	few	CASSQTGTEQYF	TGTGCCAGCAGCCAGACAGGGACCGAGCAGTACTTC
TRBV20-1	TRBJ2-1	TRBD1	.	CSARAEDRADNEQFF	TGCAGTGCCAGAGCTGAGGACAGGGCGGACAATGAGCAGTTCTTC
TRBV4-2	TRBJ2-3	.	.	CASSRKQGGRADTQYF	TGTGCCAGCAGCCGAAAACAGGGAGGGAGGGCAGATACGCAGTATTTT
TRBV7-9	TRBJ1-1	.	.	CASSSRQQPEAFF	TGTGCCAGCAGCTCCCGACAGCAACCTGAAGCTTTCTTT
TRBV20-1	TRBJ2-1	.	few	CSASSGLIEFF	TGCAGTGCGAGCTCGGGATTAATTGAGTTCTTC
TRBV10-3	TRBJ2-3	TRBD1	few	CAISLTGGGEGTDTQYF	TGTGCCATCAGTTTAACAGGGGGAGGTGAGGGCACAGATACGCAGTATTTT
TRBV7-9	TRBJ2-1	.	few	CASSLRTYNEQFF	TGTGCCAGCAGCTTACGAACCTACAATGAGCAGTTCTTC
TRBV30	TRBJ1-3	.	.	CAWNPRTSGNTIYF	TGTGCCTGGAACCCAAGAACATCTGGAAACACCATATATTTT
TRBV7-9	TRBJ2-2	TRBD2	.	CASPRGVNTGQLFF	TGTGCCAGCCCGCGGGGGGTGAACACCGGGCAGCTGTTTTTT
TRBV18	TRBJ1-1	.	.	CASSPPATLNTEAFF	TGTGCCAGCTCACCACCGGCGACACTGAACACTGAAGCTTTCTTT
TRBV5-1	TRBJ1-1	.	many	CASSPQGGANTEAFF	TGCGCCAGCAGCCCACAGGGAGGTGCGAACACTGAAGCTTTCTTT
TRBV6-5	TRBJ1-1	TRBD1	.	CASSYGRGRGEAFF	TGTGCCAGCAGTTACGGCAGGGGGCGCGGTGAAGCTTTCTTT
TRBV6-1	TRBJ2-5	.	few	CASSPNPGGGETQYF	TGTGCCAGCAGCCCCAACCCAGGGGGAGGGGAGACCCAGTACTTC
TRBV2	TRBJ2-1	TRBD2	few	CASSIQSGGYNEQFF	TGTGCCAGCAGTATCCAAAGCGGGGGATACAATGAGCAGTTCTTC
TRBV4-1	TRBJ2-5	.	.	CASSQEGPYQETQYF	TGCGCCAGCAGCCAAGAGGGTCCGTACCAAGAGACCCAGTACTTC
TRBV6-2/TRBV6-3	TRBJ1-1	TRBD1	few	CASKTTGATEAFF	TGTGCCAGCAAGACGACAGGGGCCACTGAAGCTTTCTTT
TRBV20-1	TRBJ2-7	TRBD1	few	CSARGPGQGQFEQYF	TGCAGTGCTAGGGGTCCGGGACAGGGCCAGTTCGAGCAGTACTTC
TRBV4-1	TRBJ2-3	TRBD2	.	CASSRTSGVADTQYF	TGCGCCAGCAGCCGGACTAGCGGGGTTGCAGATACGCAGTATTTT
TRBV4-1	TRBJ2-1	.	.	CASSQRPKGPESSYNEQFF	TGCGCCAGCAGCCAACGTCCAAAGGGCCCCGAGAGCTCCTACAATGAGCAGTTCTTC
TRBV20-1	TRBJ2-7	TRBD2	few	CSATRETSGNSYEQYF	TGCAGTGCTACCCGTGAGACTAGCGGAAACTCCTACGAGCAGTACTTC
TRBV5-1	TRBJ2-2	.	.	CASSLAGSATGELFF	TGCGCCAGCAGCTTGGCCGGCAGCGCCACCGGGGAGCTGTTTTTT
TRBV3-1	TRBJ2-1	TRBD2	.	CASSQELAGGNNEQFF	TGTGCCAGCAGCCAAGAACTAGCGGGAGGAAATAATGAGCAGTTCTTC
TRBV10-3	TRBJ1-2	TRBD1	few	CAISESLKTGGVVTF	TGTGCCATCAGTGAGTCACTGAAGACAGGGGGGGTTGTCACCTTC
TRBV12-3/TRBV12-4	TRBJ2-1	TRBD1	.	CASSRDRGPYNEQFF	TGTGCCAGCAGCCGTGACAGGGGTCCCTACAATGAGCAGTTCTTC
TRBV5-1	TRBJ1-1	TRBD1	few	CASSLDGQGWGEAFF	TGCGCCAGCAGCTTGGACGGACAGGGTTGGGGTGAAGCTTTCTTT
TRBV29-1	TRBJ1-1	.	.	CSVRPRDWDTEAFF	TGCAGCGTTCGTCCCCGGGACTGGGACACTGAAGCTTTCTTT
TRBV29-1	TRBJ2-7	.	.	CSVGLVRTAEQYF	TGCAGCGTGGGCCTTGTTCGGACGGCCGAGCAGTACTTC
TRBV11-2	TRBJ2-5	.	.	CASSAQQGWETQYF	TGTGCCAGCAGCGCCCAACAGGGTTGGGAGACCCAGTACTTC
TRBV20-1	TRBJ2-1	.	many	CSANHGLDEQFF	TGCAGTGCTAATCACGGTCTGGATGAGCAGTTCTTC
TRBV7-9	TRBJ1-1	.	.	CASTQQESTEAFF	TGTGCCAGCACCCAACAGGAGTCCACTGAAGCTTTCTTT
TRBV7-9	TRBJ2-7	.	.	CASPWGSYEQYF	TGTGCCAGCCCATGGGGGTCCTACGAGCAGTACTTC
TRBV10-3	TRBJ2-3	.	few	CAISPQGLLSGVRDTQYF	TGTGCCATCAGTCCCCAAGGGCTCCTTAGTGGGGTTAGGGATACGCAGTATTTT
TRBV7-2	TRBJ2-7	.	.	CASSLDYGAYYEQYF	TGTGCCAGCAGCTTGGACTATGGCGCGTACTACGAGCAGTACTTC
TRBV12-3/TRBV12-4	TRBJ2-2	TRBD2	few	CASTASGGPGTGELFF	TGTGCCAGCACCGCTAGCGGGGGGCCTGGGACCGGGGAGCTGTTTTTT
TRBV12-3/TRBV12-4	TRBJ2-4	TRBD1	many	CASRRTGELAKNIQYF	TGTGCCAGCAGGAGAACAGGGGAGTTAGCCAAAAACATTCAGTACTTC